This T cell receptor beta chain was sequenced for a study of blood T cells in healthy people across ages. Between the trimmed V and J ends, which lost 8 bases and 10 bases, there was a span of 14 bases. CDR3 size: 12 residues. Combining a sample-barcoded 5' primer with a J-beta primer mix, a second PCR ran for roughly 7 to 11 cycles. Each cDNA molecule was tagged by a template-switch adaptor with 12 random nucleotides. Sequencing yielded, for each sample, at least 2.5 million paired-end reads carrying CDR3. TCRdb re-derived calls from the 5' RACE reads in MiXCR, one entry per CDR3 protein. The sample includes hundreds of thousands of distinct CDR3 sequences, 25% to 35% of them seen just once. There are many counts of this clonotype.

The rearrangement uses TRBV12-3 or TRBV12-4 and TRBJ1-4, with D unresolved. Sequences were obtained from blood. The sequence was obtained from a woman aged 80 or older in good health. The CDR3 here is CASGYKDVKLFF. The CDR3 DNA is TGTGCCAGCGGATACAAAGACGTAAAACTGTTTTTT.